The clone carrying this T cell receptor (beta chain) was found once. This sample was included in a study of blood T cell repertoires in COVID-19. Here immunoSEQ multiplex PCR was the method, and the copy in TCRdb shows in-frame clones only, minus some. The table includes 130,000 to 150,000 clones, 70% to 90% detected once. The germline gives CDR1 MNHEY, CDR2 SVGAGI. V lost 5 bases and J lost 2; bases outside the gene matches: 5. The CDR3 has 14 amino acids. The specimen sequenced was PBMCs or T cells enriched from blood (not recorded which). The TCR comes from a woman in her twenties or thirties with acute COVID-19. The chain combines TRBV6-5 with TRBJ2-7; 8 bases align to TRBD1. The CDR3, as DNA: TGTGCCAGCAGTCTAACAGGGGGGACCTACGAGCAGTACTTC. It codes for CASSLTGGTYEQYF.